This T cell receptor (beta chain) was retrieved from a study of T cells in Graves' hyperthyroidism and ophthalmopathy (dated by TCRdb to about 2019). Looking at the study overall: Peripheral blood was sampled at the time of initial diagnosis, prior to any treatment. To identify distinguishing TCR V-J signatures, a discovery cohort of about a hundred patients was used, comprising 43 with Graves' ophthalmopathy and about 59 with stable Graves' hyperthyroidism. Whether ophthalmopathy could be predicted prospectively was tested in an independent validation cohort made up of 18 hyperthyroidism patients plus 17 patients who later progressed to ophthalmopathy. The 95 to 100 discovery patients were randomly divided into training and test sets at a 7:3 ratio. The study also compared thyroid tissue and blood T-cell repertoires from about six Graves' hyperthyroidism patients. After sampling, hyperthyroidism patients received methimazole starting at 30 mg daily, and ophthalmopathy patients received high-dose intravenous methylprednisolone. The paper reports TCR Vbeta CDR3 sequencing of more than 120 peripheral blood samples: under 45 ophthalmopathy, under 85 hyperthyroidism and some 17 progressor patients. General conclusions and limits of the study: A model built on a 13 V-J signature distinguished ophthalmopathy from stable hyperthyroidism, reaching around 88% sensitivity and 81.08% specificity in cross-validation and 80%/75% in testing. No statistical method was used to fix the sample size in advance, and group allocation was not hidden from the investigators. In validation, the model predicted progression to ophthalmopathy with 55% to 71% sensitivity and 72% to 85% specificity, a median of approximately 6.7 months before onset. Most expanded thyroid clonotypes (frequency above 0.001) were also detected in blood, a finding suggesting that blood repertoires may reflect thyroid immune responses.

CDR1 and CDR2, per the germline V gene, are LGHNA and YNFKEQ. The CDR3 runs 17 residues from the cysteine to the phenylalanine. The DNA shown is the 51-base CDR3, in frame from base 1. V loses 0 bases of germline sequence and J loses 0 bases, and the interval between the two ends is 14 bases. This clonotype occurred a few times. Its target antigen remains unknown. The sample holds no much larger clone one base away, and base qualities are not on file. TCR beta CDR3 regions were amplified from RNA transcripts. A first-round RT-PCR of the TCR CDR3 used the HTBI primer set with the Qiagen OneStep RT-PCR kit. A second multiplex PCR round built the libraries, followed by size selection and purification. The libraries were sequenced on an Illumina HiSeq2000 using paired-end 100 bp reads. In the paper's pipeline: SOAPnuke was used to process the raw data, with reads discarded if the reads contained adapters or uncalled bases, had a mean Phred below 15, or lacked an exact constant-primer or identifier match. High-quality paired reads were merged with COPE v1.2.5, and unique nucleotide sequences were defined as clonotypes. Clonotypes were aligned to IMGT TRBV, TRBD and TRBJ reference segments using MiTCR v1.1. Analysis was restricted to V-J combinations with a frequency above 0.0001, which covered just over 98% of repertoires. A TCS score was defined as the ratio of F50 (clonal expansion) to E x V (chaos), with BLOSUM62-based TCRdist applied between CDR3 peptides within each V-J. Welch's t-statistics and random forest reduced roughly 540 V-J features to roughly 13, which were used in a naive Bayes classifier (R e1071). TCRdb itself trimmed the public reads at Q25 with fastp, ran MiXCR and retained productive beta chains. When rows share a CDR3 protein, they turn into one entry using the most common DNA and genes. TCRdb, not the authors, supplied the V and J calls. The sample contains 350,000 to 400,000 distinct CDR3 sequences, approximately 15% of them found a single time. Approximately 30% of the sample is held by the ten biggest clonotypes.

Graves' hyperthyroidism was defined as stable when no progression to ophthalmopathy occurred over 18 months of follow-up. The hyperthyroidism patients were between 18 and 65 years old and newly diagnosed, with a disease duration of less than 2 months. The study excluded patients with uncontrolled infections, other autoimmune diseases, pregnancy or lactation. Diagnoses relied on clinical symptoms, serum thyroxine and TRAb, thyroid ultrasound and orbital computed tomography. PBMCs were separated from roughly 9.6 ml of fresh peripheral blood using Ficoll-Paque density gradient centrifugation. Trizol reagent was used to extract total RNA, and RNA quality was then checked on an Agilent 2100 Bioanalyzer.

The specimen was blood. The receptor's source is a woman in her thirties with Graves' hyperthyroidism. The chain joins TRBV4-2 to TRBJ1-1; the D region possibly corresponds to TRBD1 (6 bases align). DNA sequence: TGTGCCAGCAGCCAAGATGGGACGGGGGCTTTGAACACTGAAGCTTTCTTT. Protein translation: CASSQDGTGALNTEAFF.